This TCR beta chain was obtained from a study of T cells after yellow fever vaccination. Overall study results and limits: Most clones from primary vaccination were detected again post-booster (approximately 97% CD4, around 88% CD8). A limited proportion of clonotypes was detected within both the CD4 and CD8 compartments.

This CDR3 spans 15 amino acids. CDR1 is MNHEY and CDR2 is SMNVEV in the germline V gene (reference sequence). 5'RACE template switching produced TCR cDNA carrying a universal primer site and UMIs. Via MiXCR, TCRdb re-called the 5' RACE reads, giving one row per CDR3 protein. The sample lists about 320,000 distinct CDR3 sequences, roughly a tenth seen once, with approximately 3.3% in the top ten. This clonotype has at least ten counts. The antigen remains unidentified. Sequence at one end of the junction differs from germline and may be a read error. The material was CD4+ T cells sorted from PBMCs, obtained 45 days after the yellow fever booster vaccination. This TCR was recovered from a man younger than 35 who received the YFV17D yellow fever vaccine. The chain joins TRBV27 to TRBJ2-1; 8 bases map to TRBD2. DNA for the CDR3: TGTGCCAGCAGTGCCGCGATCGAGCGGGGGCGCTTAAGGGTCTTC. Protein product: CASSAAIERGRLRVF.